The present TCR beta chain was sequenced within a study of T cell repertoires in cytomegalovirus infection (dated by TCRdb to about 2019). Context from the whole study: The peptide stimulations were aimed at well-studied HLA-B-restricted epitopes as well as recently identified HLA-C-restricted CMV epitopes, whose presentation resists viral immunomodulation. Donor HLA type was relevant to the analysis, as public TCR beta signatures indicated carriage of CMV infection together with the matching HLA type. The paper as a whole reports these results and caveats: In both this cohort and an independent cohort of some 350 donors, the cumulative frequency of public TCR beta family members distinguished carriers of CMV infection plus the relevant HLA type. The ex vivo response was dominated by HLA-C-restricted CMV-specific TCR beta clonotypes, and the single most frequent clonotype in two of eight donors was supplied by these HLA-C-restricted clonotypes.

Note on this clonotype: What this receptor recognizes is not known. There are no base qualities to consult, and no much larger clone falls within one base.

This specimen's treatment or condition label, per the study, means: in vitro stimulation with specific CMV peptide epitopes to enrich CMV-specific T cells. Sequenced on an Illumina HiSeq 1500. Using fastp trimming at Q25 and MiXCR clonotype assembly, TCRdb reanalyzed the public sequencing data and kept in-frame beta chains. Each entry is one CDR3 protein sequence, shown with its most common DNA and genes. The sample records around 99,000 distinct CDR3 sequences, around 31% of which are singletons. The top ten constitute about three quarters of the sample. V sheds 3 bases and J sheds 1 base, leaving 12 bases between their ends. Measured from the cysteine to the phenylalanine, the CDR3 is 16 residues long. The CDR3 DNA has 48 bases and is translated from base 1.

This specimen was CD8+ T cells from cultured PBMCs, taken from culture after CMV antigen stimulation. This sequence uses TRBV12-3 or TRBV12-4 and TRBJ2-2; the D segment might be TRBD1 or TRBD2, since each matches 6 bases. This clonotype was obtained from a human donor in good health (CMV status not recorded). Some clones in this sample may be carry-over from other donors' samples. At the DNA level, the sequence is TGTGCCAGCAGTTTGACCGGGGGCGAGAACACCGGGGAGCTGTTTTTT. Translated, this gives CASSLTGGENTGELFF.